The rows below give T cell receptor beta chains drawn from one sample of a study of shared clonotypes between healthy human individuals. Repertoires were generated with immunoSEQ multiplex PCR, while TCRdb's copy carries only in-frame clones and drops some. The table lists 450,000 to 650,000 clones, roughly 79% of them singletons. The sample was PBMCs. Receptor source: a woman aged 40-49 years in good health. Some clones in this sample may be carry-over from other donors' samples. Both conserved end residues are part of each CDR3. Fields, in order: clone size, D gene, J gene, V gene, CDR3 DNA, CDR3 protein. A D gene is named only where the DNA matches it firmly. Only some rows state a clone size, as once, few, many or a class for expanded clones.

abundance: .
d_gene: .
j_gene: TRBJ2-2
v_gene: TRBV30
CDR3nt: TGTGCCTGGAGTCCCATGGTGAACACCGGGGAGCTGTTTTTT
CDR3aa: CAWSPMVNTGELFF

abundance: .
d_gene: .
j_gene: TRBJ1-2
v_gene: TRBV11-1
CDR3nt: TGTGCCAGCAGTCAAGAACAGGTTGGCAACACCTTC
CDR3aa: CASSQEQVGNTF

abundance: .
d_gene: TRBD1
j_gene: TRBJ1-5
v_gene: TRBV7-2
CDR3nt: TGTGCCAGCGGCAATCAGGGGGGCAATCAGCCCCAGCATTTT
CDR3aa: CASGNQGGNQPQHF

abundance: .
d_gene: TRBD1
j_gene: TRBJ1-5
v_gene: TRBV15
CDR3nt: TGTGCCACCAGCAGAGGGGACAGCAGCAATCAGCCCCAGCATTTT
CDR3aa: CATSRGDSSNQPQHF

abundance: .
d_gene: TRBD1
j_gene: TRBJ1-2
v_gene: TRBV7-9
CDR3nt: TGTGCCAGCAGCTCCCCGACAGGGGGGAGCGAGGGCTACACCTTC
CDR3aa: CASSSPTGGSEGYTF

abundance: .
d_gene: TRBD2
j_gene: TRBJ2-3
v_gene: TRBV19
CDR3nt: TGTGCCAGTAGTATGACTAGCGGGAGTGCAGATACGCAGTATTTT
CDR3aa: CASSMTSGSADTQYF

abundance: .
d_gene: .
j_gene: TRBJ2-1
v_gene: TRBV9
CDR3nt: TGTGCCAGCAGCGCGGTAGGCGCGTACAATGAGCAGTTCTTC
CDR3aa: CASSAVGAYNEQFF

abundance: .
d_gene: TRBD2
j_gene: TRBJ2-5
v_gene: TRBV14
CDR3nt: TGTGCCAGCAGCCGACAAACTAGCGCTCAAGAGACCCAGTACTTC
CDR3aa: CASSRQTSAQETQYF

abundance: many
d_gene: TRBD2
j_gene: TRBJ2-1
v_gene: TRBV27
CDR3nt: TGTGCCAGCAGTTTATCGGGGCCGGGGGGTGAGCAGTTCTTC
CDR3aa: CASSLSGPGGEQFF

abundance: once
d_gene: .
j_gene: TRBJ2-7
v_gene: TRBV30
CDR3nt: TGTGCCTGGAGTGTAGGAAAATCCTACGAGCAGTACTTC
CDR3aa: CAWSVGKSYEQYF